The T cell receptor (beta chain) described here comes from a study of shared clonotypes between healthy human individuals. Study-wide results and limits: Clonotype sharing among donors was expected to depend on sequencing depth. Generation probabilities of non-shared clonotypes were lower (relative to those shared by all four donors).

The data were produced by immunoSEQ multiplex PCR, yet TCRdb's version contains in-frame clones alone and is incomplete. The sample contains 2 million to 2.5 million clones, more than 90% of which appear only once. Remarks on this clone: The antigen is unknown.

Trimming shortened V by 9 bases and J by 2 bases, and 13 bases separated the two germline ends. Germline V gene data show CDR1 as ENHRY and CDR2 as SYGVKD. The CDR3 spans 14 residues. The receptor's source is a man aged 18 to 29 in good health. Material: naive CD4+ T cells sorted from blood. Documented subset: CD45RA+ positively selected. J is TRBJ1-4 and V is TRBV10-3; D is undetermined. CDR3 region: CAIRSGSTNEKLFF. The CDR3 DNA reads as TGTGCCATTAGATCGGGCTCTACTAATGAAAAACTGTTTTTT.